The sequence of this T cell receptor beta chain was determined in a study of T cell responses to AZD1222 COVID-19 vaccine. Regarding this clone: Its antigen is still unknown.

Overall study results and limits: Dominant CD4 TCR responses targeted spike regions 160-218 and 743-854. Mostly white British, mostly female donors; authors suggested clonal diversity may be underestimated. Compared with day 0, the breadth and depth of the Spike-specific TCR repertoire rose significantly after two doses of AZD1222.

TCRdb's table, derived via immunoSEQ multiplex PCR, lists solely in-frame clones and lacks some. The sample has under 60,000 clones, about 86% seen once. V lost 3 bases and J lost 4, with 7 bases in between. The CDR3 has 13 residues. The germline V gene encodes CDR1 WSHSY and CDR2 SAAADI. This rearrangement joins TRBV10-2 to TRBJ2-1; D gene ambiguous. The starting material was peripheral blood, obtained on day 0 of AZD1222 vaccination. The clonotype was recovered from an adult in good health. This CDR3 is CASSDRRYNEQFF. Written as DNA, the CDR3 is TGCGCCAGCAGTGATCGGCGTTACAATGAGCAGTTCTTC.